Described below is a single T cell receptor (beta chain) sequence and its context. Its target is not known. This sample is drawn from a study of shared clonotypes between healthy human individuals. The study's findings and limits: The study generally estimated greater richness for naive than memory subsets.

Only in-frame clones appear in the TCRdb table, and some are missing; sequencing was by immunoSEQ multiplex PCR. The sample records under 1,100,000 clones, 65% to 80% being singletons. V gave up 3 bases and J gave up 10 bases; unmatched junction bases: 6. This CDR3 is built from 14 residues. Germline-derived CDR1 and CDR2 are GTSNPN and SVGIG (reference sequence). Sequencing was done on a sample of memory CD4+ T cells sorted from blood. Subset indicated: CD45RA-negative fraction. The genes are TRBV30 and TRBJ1-6; 10 bases align to TRBD1. The clonotype comes from a man between 18 and 35 years old in good health. The CDR3 sequence is CAWSSGTGASPLHF. CDR3 in DNA: TGTGCCTGGAGCTCCGGGACAGGGGCCTCACCCCTCCACTTT.